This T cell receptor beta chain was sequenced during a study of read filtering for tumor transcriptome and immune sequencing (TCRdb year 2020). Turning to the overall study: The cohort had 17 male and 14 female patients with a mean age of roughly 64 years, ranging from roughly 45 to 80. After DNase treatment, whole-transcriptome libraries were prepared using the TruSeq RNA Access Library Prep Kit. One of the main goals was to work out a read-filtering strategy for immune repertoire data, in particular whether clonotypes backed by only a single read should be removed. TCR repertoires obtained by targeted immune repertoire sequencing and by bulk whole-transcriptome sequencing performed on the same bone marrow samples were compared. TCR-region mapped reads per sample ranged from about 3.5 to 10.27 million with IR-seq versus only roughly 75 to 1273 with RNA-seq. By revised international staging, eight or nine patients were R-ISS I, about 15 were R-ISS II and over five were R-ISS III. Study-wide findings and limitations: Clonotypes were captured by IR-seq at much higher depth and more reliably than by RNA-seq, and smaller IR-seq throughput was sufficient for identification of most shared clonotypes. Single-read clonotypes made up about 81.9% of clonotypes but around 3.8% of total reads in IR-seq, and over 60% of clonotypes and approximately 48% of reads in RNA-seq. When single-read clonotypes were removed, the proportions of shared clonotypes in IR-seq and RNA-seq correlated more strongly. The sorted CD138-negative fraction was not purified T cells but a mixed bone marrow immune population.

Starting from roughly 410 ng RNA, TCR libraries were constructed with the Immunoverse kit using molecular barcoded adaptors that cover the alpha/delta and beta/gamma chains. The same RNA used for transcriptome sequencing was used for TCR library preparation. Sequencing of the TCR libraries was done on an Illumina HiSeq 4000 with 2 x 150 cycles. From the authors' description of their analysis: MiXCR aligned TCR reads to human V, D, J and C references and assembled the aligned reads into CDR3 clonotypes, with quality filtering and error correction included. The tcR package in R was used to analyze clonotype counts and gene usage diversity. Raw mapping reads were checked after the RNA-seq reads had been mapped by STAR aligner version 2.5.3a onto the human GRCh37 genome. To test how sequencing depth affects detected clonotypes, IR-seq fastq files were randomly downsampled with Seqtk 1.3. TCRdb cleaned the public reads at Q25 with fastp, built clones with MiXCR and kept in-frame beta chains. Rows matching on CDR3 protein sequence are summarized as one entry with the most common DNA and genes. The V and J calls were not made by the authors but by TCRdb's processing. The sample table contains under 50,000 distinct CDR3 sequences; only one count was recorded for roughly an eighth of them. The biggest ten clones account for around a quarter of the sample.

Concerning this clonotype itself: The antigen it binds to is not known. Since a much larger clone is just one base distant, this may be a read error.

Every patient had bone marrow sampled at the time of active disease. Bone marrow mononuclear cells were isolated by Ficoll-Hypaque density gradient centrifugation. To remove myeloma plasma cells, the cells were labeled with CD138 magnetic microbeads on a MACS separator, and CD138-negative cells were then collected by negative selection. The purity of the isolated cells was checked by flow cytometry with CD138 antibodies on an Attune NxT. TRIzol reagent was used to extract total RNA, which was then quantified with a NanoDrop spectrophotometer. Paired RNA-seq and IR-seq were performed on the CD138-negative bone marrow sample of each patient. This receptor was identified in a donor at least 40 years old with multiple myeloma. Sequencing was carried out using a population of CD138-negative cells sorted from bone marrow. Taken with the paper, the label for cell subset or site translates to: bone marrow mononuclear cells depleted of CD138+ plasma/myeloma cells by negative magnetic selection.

The DNA is as follows: TGTGCCGGCAGTGAATTAGGGATCGCGAACACCGGGGAGCTGTTTTTT. The encoded protein is CAGSELGIANTGELFF. This chain joins TRBV2 to TRBJ2-2, with the D gene call left open. The CDR1 and CDR2 encoded by the germline V gene are SNHLY and FYNNEI. The cysteine opens and the phenylalanine closes a CDR3 of 16 amino acids. This entry keeps only the CDR3 DNA: 48 bases, framed from base 1.